One T cell receptor beta chain is described in this entry. The sample comes from a study of tumor-infiltrating lymphocytes in glioblastoma multiforme. This CDR3 is 11 amino acids long. V lost 5 bases and J lost 11, with 11 bases in between. The V gene's germline CDR1 is SGHNT and CDR2 YENEEA. TCRB libraries came from RNA via three nested multiplex PCR rounds. TCRdb redid the calling of the multiplex PCR reads with MiXCR, one entry per CDR3 protein. The sample contains more than 13,000 distinct CDR3 sequences, 70% to 75% of which appear only once. The material sequenced was brain tumor tissue. The chain links TRBV11-3 to TRBJ2-3, with D hard to call. The clonotype was recovered from a male donor with glioblastoma. The CDR3 sequence is CASSTATKQYF. Written as DNA, the CDR3 is TGTGCCAGCAGCACAGCGACCAAGCAGTATTTT.